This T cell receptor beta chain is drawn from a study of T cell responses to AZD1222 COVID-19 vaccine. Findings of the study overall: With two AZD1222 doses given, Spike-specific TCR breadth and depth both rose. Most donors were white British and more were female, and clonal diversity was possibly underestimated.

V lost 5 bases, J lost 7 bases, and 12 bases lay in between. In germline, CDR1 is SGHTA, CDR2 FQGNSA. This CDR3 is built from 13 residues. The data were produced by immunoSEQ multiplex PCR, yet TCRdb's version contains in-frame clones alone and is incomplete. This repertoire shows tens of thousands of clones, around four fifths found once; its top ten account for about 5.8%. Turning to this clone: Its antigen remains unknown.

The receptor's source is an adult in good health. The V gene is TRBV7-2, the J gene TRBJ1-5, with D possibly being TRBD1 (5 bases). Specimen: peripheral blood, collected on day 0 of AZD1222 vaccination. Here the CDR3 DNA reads TGTGCCAGCAGCCGCGACAGACACCAGCCCCAGCATTTT. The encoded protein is CASSRDRHQPQHF.